These T cell receptor beta chains were read from a single sample in a study of T cells in localized non-small cell lung cancer. Only in-frame clones appear in the TCRdb table, and some are missing; sequencing was by immunoSEQ multiplex PCR. This table has fewer than 60,000 clones, under 85% appearing once. The sample here was peripheral blood, taken before any cancer treatment. The receptors shown here come from a female donor of 60 years or more with stage II squamous cell lung carcinoma. The CDR3 runs from the conserved cysteine through the conserved F or W. Fields, in order: V gene, D gene, clone size, J gene, CDR3 protein, CDR3 DNA. D genes are given only for firm matches. The size entry is marked missing in some rows and otherwise reads once, few, many or a size class.

v_gene: TRBV7-2; d_gene: TRBD1; abundance: -; j_gene: TRBJ1-2; CDR3aa: CASSSLDRAPYGYTF; CDR3nt: TGTGCCAGCAGCTCCCTGGACAGGGCCCCCTATGGCTACACCTTC
v_gene: TRBV29-1; d_gene: TRBD2; abundance: -; j_gene: TRBJ2-3; CDR3aa: CSVLSGGAYEADTQYF; CDR3nt: TGCAGCGTTCTTAGCGGGGGGGCATATGAGGCAGATACGCAGTATTTT
v_gene: TRBV6-6; d_gene: -; abundance: -; j_gene: TRBJ2-3; CDR3aa: CASSVRGSGTDTQYF; CDR3nt: TGTGCCAGCAGCGTCAGGGGATCGGGCACAGATACGCAGTATTTT
v_gene: TRBV9; d_gene: -; abundance: -; j_gene: TRBJ2-3; CDR3aa: CASSVRGRTDTQYF; CDR3nt: TGTGCCAGCAGCGTAAGGGGAAGGACAGATACGCAGTATTTT
v_gene: TRBV25-1; d_gene: -; abundance: -; j_gene: TRBJ1-3; CDR3aa: CASSDSTESSGNTIYF; CDR3nt: TGTGCCAGCAGTGACTCGACGGAGAGCTCTGGAAACACCATATATTTT
v_gene: TRBV6-5; d_gene: TRBD1; abundance: -; j_gene: TRBJ2-4; CDR3aa: CASSYGTGAKNIQYF; CDR3nt: TGTGCCAGCAGTTACGGGACAGGGGCCAAAAACATTCAGTACTTC
v_gene: TRBV9; d_gene: -; abundance: once; j_gene: TRBJ2-1; CDR3aa: CASSVDGPQFF; CDR3nt: TGTGCCAGCAGCGTAGACGGACCGCAGTTCTTC
v_gene: TRBV19; d_gene: TRBD1; abundance: few; j_gene: TRBJ1-6; CDR3aa: CATERTGWGSNSPLHF; CDR3nt: TGTGCCACCGAAAGGACAGGCTGGGGGTCTAATTCACCCCTCCACTTT
v_gene: TRBV6-5; d_gene: TRBD2; abundance: -; j_gene: TRBJ2-3; CDR3aa: CASTWGGKGTQYF; CDR3nt: TGTGCCAGCACCTGGGGAGGGAAAGGTACGCAGTATTTT
v_gene: TRBV28; d_gene: -; abundance: -; j_gene: TRBJ1-4; CDR3aa: CASSLWGRGNEKLFF; CDR3nt: TGTGCCAGCAGTTTATGGGGCAGGGGTAATGAAAAACTGTTTTTT
v_gene: TRBV5-1; d_gene: -; abundance: -; j_gene: TRBJ2-7; CDR3aa: CASKVEEWDHEQYF; CDR3nt: TGCGCCAGCAAAGTTGAGGAATGGGACCACGAGCAGTACTTC
v_gene: TRBV7-2; d_gene: TRBD2; abundance: once; j_gene: TRBJ2-2; CDR3aa: CASTLWAGGSGELFF; CDR3nt: TGTGCCAGCACTCTGTGGGCGGGGGGTTCCGGGGAGCTGTTTTTT
v_gene: TRBV6-6; d_gene: TRBD2; abundance: once; j_gene: TRBJ2-2; CDR3aa: CASSSAGGNTGELFF; CDR3nt: TGTGCCAGCAGTTCCGCGGGGGGTAACACCGGGGAGCTGTTTTTT
v_gene: TRBV5-4; d_gene: -; abundance: -; j_gene: TRBJ2-1; CDR3aa: CASSLANSLQFF; CDR3nt: TGTGCCAGCAGCTTGGCGAATAGCTTGCAGTTCTTC
v_gene: TRBV5-1; d_gene: -; abundance: -; j_gene: TRBJ1-4; CDR3aa: CASSLTGPATNEKLFF; CDR3nt: TGCGCCAGCAGCTTGACAGGCCCCGCAACTAATGAAAAACTGTTTTTT
v_gene: TRBV5-4; d_gene: -; abundance: -; j_gene: TRBJ1-1; CDR3aa: CASSGNTEAFF; CDR3nt: TGTGCCAGCAGCGGGAACACTGAAGCTTTCTTT
v_gene: TRBV6-1; d_gene: -; abundance: -; j_gene: TRBJ1-1; CDR3aa: CASNPGPGSFEAFF; CDR3nt: TGTGCCAGCAATCCGGGGCCCGGCTCTTTTGAAGCTTTCTTT
v_gene: TRBV6-4; d_gene: -; abundance: -; j_gene: TRBJ1-1; CDR3aa: CASSDVGTEAFF; CDR3nt: TGTGCCAGCAGTGATGTCGGGACTGAAGCTTTCTTT
v_gene: TRBV11-2; d_gene: -; abundance: -; j_gene: TRBJ1-3; CDR3aa: CASSLSEAGSGNTIYF; CDR3nt: TGTGCCAGCAGCTTAAGTGAGGCAGGGAGTGGAAACACCATATATTTT
v_gene: TRBV11-3; d_gene: -; abundance: -; j_gene: TRBJ2-7; CDR3aa: CASSASRVDRYEQYF; CDR3nt: TGTGCCAGCAGCGCCAGCAGGGTTGATCGCTACGAGCAGTACTTC
v_gene: TRBV7-2; d_gene: -; abundance: -; j_gene: TRBJ2-3; CDR3aa: CASSSQSPLADTQYF; CDR3nt: TGTGCCAGCAGCTCCCAATCCCCCCTCGCAGATACGCAGTATTTT
v_gene: TRBV29-1; d_gene: -; abundance: -; j_gene: TRBJ2-3; CDR3aa: CSVDGSTDTQYF; CDR3nt: TGCAGCGTTGACGGGAGCACAGATACGCAGTATTTT
v_gene: TRBV25-1; d_gene: -; abundance: -; j_gene: TRBJ2-5; CDR3aa: CASSESGQGGETQYF; CDR3nt: TGTGCCAGCAGTGAATCGGGGCAGGGGGGGGAGACCCAGTACTTC